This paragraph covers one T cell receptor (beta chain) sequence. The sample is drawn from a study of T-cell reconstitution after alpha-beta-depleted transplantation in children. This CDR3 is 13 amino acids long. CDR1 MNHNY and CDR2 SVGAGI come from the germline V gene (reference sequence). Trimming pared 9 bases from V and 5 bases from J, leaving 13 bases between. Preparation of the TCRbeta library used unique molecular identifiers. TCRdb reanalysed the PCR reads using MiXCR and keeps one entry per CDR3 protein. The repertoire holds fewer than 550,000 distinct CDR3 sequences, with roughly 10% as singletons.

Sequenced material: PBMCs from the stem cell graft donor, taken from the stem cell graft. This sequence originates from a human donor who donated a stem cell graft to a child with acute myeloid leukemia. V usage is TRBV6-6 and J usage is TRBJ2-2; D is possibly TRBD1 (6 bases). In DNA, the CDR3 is TGTGCCAGTAACAGGGAAGGAACCGGGGAGCTGTTTTTT. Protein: CASNREGTGELFF.